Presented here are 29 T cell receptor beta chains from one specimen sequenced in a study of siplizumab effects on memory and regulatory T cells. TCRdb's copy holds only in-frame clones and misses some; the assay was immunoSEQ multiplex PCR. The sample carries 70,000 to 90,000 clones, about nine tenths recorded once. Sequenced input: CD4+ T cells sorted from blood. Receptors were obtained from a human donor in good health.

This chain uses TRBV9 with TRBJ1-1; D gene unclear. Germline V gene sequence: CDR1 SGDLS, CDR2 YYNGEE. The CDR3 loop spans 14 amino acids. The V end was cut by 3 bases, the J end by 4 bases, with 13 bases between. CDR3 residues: CASSGRTGGTEAFF. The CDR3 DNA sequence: TGTGCCAGCAGCGGGCGGACGGGAGGCACTGAAGCTTTCTTT.

The CDR3 reads CAISLRGDGYTF. CDR3 in DNA: TGTGCCATCAGTCTTAGGGGGGATGGCTACACCTTC. The chain has TRBV10-3 and TRBJ1-2, with a possible D match to TRBD1 (6 bases). V lost 5 bases, J lost 6 bases, and 10 bases lay in between. Germline V gives CDR1 ENHRY, CDR2 SYGVKD. The CDR3 has 12 residues.

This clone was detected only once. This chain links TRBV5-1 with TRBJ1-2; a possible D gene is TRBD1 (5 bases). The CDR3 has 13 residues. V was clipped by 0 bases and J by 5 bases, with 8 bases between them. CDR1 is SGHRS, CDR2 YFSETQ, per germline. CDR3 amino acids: CASSLGQRYGYTF. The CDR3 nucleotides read TGCGCCAGCAGCTTGGGACAGAGATATGGCTACACCTTC.

This CDR3 reads CASSLHLAGGFTGELFF. Here the CDR3 DNA reads TGTGCCAGTAGTCTACACCTCGCGGGAGGGTTCACCGGGGAGCTGTTTTTT. The V call is TRBV19, the J call TRBJ2-2, with 9 positions matching TRBD2. Germline CDR1 reads LNHDA; CDR2 reads SQIVND (reference sequence). J was trimmed by 4 bases and V by 5 bases; bases with no gene match: 11. The length of the CDR3 is 17 residues.

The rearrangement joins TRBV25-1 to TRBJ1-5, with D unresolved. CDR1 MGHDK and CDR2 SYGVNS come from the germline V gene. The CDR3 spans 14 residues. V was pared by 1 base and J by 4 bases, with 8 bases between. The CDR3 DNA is TGTGCCAGCAGTGAATCAACGGGGAATCAGCCCCAGCATTTT. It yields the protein CASSESTGNQPQHF.

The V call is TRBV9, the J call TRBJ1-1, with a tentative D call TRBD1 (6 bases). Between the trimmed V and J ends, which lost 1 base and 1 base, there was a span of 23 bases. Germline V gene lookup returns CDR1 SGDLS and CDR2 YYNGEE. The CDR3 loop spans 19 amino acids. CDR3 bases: TGTGCCAGCAGCGTACAGGGGAAAGAGGGGTTGTTTTCGAACACTGAAGCTTTCTTT. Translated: CASSVQGKEGLFSNTEAFF. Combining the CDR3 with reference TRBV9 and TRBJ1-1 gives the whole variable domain DSGVTQTPKHLITATGQRVTLRCSPRSGDLSVYWYQQSLDQGLQFLIQYYNGEERAKGNILERFSAQQFPDLHSELNLSSLELGDSALYFCASSVQGKEGLFSNTEAFFGQGTRLTVV.

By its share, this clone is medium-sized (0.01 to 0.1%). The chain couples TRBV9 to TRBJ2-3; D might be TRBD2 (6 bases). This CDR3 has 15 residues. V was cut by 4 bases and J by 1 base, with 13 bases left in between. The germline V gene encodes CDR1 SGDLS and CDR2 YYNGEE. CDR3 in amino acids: CASSSVTSGTDTQYF. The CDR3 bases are TGTGCCAGCAGCTCTGTGACTAGTGGCACAGATACGCAGTATTTT.

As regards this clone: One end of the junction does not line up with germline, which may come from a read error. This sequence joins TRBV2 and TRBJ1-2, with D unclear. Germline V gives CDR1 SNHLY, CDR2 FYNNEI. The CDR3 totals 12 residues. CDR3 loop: CASSQANYGYTF. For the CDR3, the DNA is TGTGCCAGCAGTCAAGCTAACTATGGCTACACCTTC.

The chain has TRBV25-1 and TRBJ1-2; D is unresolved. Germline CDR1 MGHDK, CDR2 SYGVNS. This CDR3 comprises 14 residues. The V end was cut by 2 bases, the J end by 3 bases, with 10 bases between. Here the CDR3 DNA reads TGTGCCAGCAGTGAAGCCCATCGATACTATGGCTACACCTTC. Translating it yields CASSEAHRYYGYTF.

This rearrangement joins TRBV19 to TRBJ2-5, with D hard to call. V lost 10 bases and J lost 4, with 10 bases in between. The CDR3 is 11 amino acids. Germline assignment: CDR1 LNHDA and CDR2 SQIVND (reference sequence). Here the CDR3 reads CATFSGETQYF. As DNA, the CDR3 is TGTGCCACCTTCTCAGGAGAGACCCAGTACTTC.

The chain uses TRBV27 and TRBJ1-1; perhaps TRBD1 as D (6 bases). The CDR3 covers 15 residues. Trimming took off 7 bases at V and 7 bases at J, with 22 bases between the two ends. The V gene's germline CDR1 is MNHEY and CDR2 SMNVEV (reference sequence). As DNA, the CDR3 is TGTGCCAGCACCAGACGCATTGGGGGGCAAGGTGAAGCTTTCTTT. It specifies CASTRRIGGQGEAFF.

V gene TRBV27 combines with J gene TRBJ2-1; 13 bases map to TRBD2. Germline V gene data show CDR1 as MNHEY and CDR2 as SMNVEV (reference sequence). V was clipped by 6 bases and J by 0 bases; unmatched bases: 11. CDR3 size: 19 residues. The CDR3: CASRPPGLAGHSSYNEQFF. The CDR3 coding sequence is TGTGCCAGCAGACCACCGGGACTAGCGGGGCATAGCTCCTACAATGAGCAGTTCTTC.

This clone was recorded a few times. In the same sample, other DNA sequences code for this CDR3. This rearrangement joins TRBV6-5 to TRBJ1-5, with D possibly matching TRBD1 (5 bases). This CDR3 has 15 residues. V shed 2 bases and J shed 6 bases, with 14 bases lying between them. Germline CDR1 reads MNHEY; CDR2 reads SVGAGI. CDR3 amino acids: CASSYVWGVGQPQHF. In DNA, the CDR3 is TGTGCCAGCAGTTACGTGTGGGGGGTCGGTCAGCCCCAGCATTTT.

The CDR3: CASTKGGNDYNEQFF. Written as DNA, the CDR3 is TGTGCCAGCACCAAGGGCGGGAACGATTACAATGAGCAGTTCTTC. The rearrangement links TRBV2 to TRBJ2-1, with D possibly being TRBD2 (6 bases). V was cut by 7 bases and J by 4 bases, with 17 bases left in between. Per germline, CDR1 SNHLY and CDR2 FYNNEI. This CDR3 spans 15 amino acids.

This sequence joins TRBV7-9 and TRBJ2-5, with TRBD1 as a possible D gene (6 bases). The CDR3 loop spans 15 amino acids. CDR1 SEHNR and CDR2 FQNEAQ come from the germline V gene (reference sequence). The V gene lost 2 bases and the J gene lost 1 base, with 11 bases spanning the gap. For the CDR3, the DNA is TGTGCCAGCAGCTTATTTACAGGGCTCCAAGAGACCCAGTACTTC. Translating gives CASSLFTGLQETQYF.

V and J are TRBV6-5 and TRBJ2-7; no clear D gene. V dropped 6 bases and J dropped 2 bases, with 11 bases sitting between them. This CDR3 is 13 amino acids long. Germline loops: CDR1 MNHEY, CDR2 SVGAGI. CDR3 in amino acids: CASSSPNTYEQYF. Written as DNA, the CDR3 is TGTGCCAGCAGCTCCCCAAATACCTACGAGCAGTACTTC.

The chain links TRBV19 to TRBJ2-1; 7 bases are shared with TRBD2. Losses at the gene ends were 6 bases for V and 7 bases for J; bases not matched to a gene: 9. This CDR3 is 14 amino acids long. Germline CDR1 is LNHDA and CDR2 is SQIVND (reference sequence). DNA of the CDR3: TGTGCCAGTAGGGCCTCGGGGGGAGGGAATGAGCAGTTCTTC. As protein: CASRASGGGNEQFF.

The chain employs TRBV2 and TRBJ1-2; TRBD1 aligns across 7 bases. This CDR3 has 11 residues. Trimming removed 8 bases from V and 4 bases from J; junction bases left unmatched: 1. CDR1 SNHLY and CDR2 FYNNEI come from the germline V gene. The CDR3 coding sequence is TGTGCCAGCGAGGGGGCCTATGGCTACACCTTC. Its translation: CASEGAYGYTF.

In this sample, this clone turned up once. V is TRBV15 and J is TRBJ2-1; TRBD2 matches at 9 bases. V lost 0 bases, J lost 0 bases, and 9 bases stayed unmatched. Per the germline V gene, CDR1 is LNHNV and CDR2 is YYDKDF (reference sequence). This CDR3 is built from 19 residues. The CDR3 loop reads CATSRDKASGRISYNEQFF. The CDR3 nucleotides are TGTGCCACCAGCAGAGATAAGGCGAGCGGGAGGATCTCCTACAATGAGCAGTTCTTC.

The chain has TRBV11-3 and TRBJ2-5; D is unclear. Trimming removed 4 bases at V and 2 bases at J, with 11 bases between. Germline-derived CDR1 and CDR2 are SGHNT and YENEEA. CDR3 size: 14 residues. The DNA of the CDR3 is TGTGCCAGCAGCTCAGGACGGGTGCAAGAGACCCAGTACTTC. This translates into CASSSGRVQETQYF.

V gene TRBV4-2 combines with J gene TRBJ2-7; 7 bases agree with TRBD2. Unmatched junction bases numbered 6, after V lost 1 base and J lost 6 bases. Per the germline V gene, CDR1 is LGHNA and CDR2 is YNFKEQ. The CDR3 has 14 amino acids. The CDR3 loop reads CASSQVALAVEQYF. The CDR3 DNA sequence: TGTGCCAGCAGCCAAGTGGCCCTAGCGGTCGAGCAGTACTTC.

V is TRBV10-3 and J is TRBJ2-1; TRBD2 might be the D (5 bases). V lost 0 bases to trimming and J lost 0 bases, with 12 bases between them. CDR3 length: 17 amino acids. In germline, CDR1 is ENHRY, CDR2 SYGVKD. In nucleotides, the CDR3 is TGTGCCATCAGTGAGTCTCTTAGCGTGGGCTCCTACAATGAGCAGTTCTTC. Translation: CAISESLSVGSYNEQFF.

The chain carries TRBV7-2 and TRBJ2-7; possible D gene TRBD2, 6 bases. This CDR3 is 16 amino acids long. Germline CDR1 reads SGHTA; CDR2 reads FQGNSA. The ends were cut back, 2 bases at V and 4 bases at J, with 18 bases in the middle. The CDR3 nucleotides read TGTGCCAGCAGCTTATTGTATCGTCAGGGACTTTACGAGCAGTACTTC. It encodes CASSLLYRQGLYEQYF.

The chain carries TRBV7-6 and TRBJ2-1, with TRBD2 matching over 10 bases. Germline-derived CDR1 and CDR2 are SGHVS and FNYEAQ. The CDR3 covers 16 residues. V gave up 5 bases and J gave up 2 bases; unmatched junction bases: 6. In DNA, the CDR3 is TGTGCCAGCAGCCTTACTAGCGGGATTACCTACAATGAGCAGTTCTTC. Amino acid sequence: CASSLTSGITYNEQFF.

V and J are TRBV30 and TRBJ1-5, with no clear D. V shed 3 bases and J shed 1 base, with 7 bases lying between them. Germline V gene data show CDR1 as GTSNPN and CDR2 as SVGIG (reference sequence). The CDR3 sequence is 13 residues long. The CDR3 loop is CAWRAVSNQPQHF. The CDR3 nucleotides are TGTGCCTGGAGGGCGGTAAGCAATCAGCCCCAGCATTTT.

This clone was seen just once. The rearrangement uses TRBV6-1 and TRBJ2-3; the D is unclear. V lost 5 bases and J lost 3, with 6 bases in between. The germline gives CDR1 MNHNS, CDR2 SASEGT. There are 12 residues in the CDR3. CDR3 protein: CASSMGTDTQYF. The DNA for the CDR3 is TGTGCCAGCAGTATGGGGACAGATACGCAGTATTTT.

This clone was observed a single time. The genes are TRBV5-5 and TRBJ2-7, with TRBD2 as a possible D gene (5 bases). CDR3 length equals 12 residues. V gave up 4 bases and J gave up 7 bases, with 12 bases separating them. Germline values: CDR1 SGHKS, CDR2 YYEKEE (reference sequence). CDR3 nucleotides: TGTGCCAGCAGCCCAGAGCGGCTAGAGCAGTACTTC. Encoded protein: CASSPERLEQYF.

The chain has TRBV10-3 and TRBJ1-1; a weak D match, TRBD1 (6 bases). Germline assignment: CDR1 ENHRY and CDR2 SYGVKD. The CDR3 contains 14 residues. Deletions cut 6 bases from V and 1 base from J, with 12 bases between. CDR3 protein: CAISRQERNTEAFF. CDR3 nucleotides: TGTGCCATCAGCCGACAGGAAAGGAACACTGAAGCTTTCTTT.

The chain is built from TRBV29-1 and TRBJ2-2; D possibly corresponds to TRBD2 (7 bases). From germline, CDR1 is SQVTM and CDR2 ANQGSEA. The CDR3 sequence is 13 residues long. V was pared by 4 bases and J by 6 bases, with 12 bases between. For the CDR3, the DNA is TGCAGCGTTGGTTACGGGGGGCCCGGGGAGCTGTTTTTT. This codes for CSVGYGGPGELFF.